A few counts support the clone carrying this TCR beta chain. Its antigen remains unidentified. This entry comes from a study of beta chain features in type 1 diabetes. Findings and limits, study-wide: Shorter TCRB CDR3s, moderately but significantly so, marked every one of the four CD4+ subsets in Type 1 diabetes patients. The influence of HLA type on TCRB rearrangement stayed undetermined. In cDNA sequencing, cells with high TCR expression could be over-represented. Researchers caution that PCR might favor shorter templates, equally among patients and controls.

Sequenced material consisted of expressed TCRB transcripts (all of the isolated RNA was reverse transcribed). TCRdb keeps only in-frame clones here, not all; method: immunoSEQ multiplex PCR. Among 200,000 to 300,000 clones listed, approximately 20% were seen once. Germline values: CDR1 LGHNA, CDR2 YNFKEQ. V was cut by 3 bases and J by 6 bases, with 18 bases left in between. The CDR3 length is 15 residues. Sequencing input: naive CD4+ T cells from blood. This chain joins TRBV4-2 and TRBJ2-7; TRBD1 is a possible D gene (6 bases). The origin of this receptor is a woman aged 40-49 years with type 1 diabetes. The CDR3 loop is CASSHSLGSGVEQYF. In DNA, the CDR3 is TGTGCCAGCAGCCATAGTCTCGGATCAGGGGTCGAGCAGTACTTC.